The clone carrying this T cell receptor beta chain was detected only a few times. This entry belongs to a study of identifying expanded T cells in peripheral blood. Sequencing used immunoSEQ multiplex PCR; TCRdb keeps in-frame clones, though not all of them. The sample holds some 120,000 clones; about 80% are singletons and the top ten take about 3.1%. The receptor comes from a person between 18 and 75 years old in good health. The specimen was blood.

This CDR3 is CASSVADSNGKEAFF. For the CDR3, the DNA is TGTGCCAGCAGCGTAGCGGACAGTAATGGAAAGGAAGCTTTCTTT. The V call is TRBV9, the J call TRBJ1-1, with D perhaps matching TRBD1 (6 bases). Germline loops: CDR1 SGDLS, CDR2 YYNGEE. The CDR3 spans 15 residues. Trimming shortened V by 0 bases and J by 8 bases, and 17 bases separated the two germline ends.